The rows below give T cell receptor beta chains drawn from one sample of a study of PD-1 blockade in classical Hodgkin lymphoma. Profiled with immunoSEQ multiplex PCR; TCRdb holds only in-frame clones, not every one. This table has around 65,000 clones, nearly 90% appearing once. Material: peripheral blood mononuclear cells (PBMCs), obtained before the fourth cycle of nivolumab. These receptor sequences come from a human donor with classical Hodgkin lymphoma. CDR3s include the opening cysteine and the closing phenylalanine or tryptophan. Each record gives: V gene, D gene, clone size, J gene, CDR3 DNA, CDR3 protein. The D gene is left open where the match is weak. A clone size is listed for some rows: how often the clone was seen (once, few, many), or a class if it is expanded.

V: TRBV5-1; D: -; size: -; J: TRBJ2-1; DNA: TGCGCCAGCAGCTTGGCCGCGGGGGCGGACAATGAGCAGTTCTTC; CDR3: CASSLAAGADNEQFF
V: TRBV5-1; D: TRBD1; size: -; J: TRBJ2-7; DNA: TGCGCCAGCAGCTTGTACAGGGGCCCCTACGAGCAGTACTTC; CDR3: CASSLYRGPYEQYF
V: TRBV5-1; D: TRBD1; size: -; J: TRBJ1-2; DNA: TGCGCCAGCAGCTTGTCACAGGGGGAGTACACCTTC; CDR3: CASSLSQGEYTF
V: TRBV5-1; D: TRBD1; size: -; J: TRBJ2-2; DNA: TGCGCCAGCCACCCTGTGGGGACAGCGAACACCGGGGAGCTGTTTTTT; CDR3: CASHPVGTANTGELFF
V: TRBV10-3; D: TRBD1; size: -; J: TRBJ1-2; DNA: TGTGCCATCAGTGAGTCGACAGGGGGTTATCACTATGGCTACACCTTC; CDR3: CAISESTGGYHYGYTF
V: TRBV5-1; D: TRBD1; size: -; J: TRBJ2-7; DNA: TGCGCCAGCAGATTGGACAGGGAAGACGAGCAGTACTTC; CDR3: CASRLDREDEQYF
V: TRBV12-5; D: -; size: few; J: TRBJ1-2; DNA: TGTGCTAGTGGGTCTGACAGGTTCTATGGCTACACCTTC; CDR3: CASGSDRFYGYTF
V: TRBV7-9; D: -; size: -; J: TRBJ1-5; DNA: TGTGCCAGCAGCTTTTCCGGACCGACGAATCAGCCCCAGCATTTT; CDR3: CASSFSGPTNQPQHF
V: TRBV6-5; D: -; size: -; J: TRBJ1-4; DNA: TGTGCCAGCGGGAATTCCGATGAAAAACTGTTTTTT; CDR3: CASGNSDEKLFF
V: TRBV30; D: TRBD1; size: once; J: TRBJ2-7; DNA: TGTGCCTGGAGTGTACAGGGGGGTTACGAGCAGTACTTC; CDR3: CAWSVQGGYEQYF
V: TRBV5-1; D: -; size: -; J: TRBJ1-6; DNA: TGCGCCAGCAGCTTGGACCCGGGTACTAATTCACCCCTCCACTTT; CDR3: CASSLDPGTNSPLHF
V: TRBV6-4; D: -; size: -; J: TRBJ1-5; DNA: TGTGCCAGCAGGTACCCGGGACACGGGTTCGGCAATCAGCCCCAGCATTTT; CDR3: CASRYPGHGFGNQPQHF
V: TRBV5-1; D: TRBD1; size: -; J: TRBJ2-2; DNA: TGCGCCAGCAGCCGGACAGGGAACACCGGGGAGCTGTTTTTT; CDR3: CASSRTGNTGELFF
V: TRBV7-9; D: -; size: -; J: TRBJ1-2; DNA: TGTGCCAGCAGCTTAGGTCTGGTAGGGGATGGCTACACCTTC; CDR3: CASSLGLVGDGYTF
V: TRBV6-1; D: -; size: -; J: TRBJ1-3; DNA: TGTGCCAGCAGTGAGATAACGACGGGCTCTGGAAACACCATATATTTT; CDR3: CASSEITTGSGNTIYF
V: TRBV9; D: TRBD2; size: -; J: TRBJ2-7; DNA: TGTGCCAGCAGCGTAGGCGCGGGGGTCGGATACGAGCAGTACTTC; CDR3: CASSVGAGVGYEQYF
V: TRBV14; D: -; size: -; J: TRBJ1-1; DNA: TGTGCCAGCAGCCTCCGGGGGGGGAGAGGGAACACTGAAGCTTTCTTT; CDR3: CASSLRGGRGNTEAFF
V: TRBV19; D: TRBD1; size: -; J: TRBJ2-3; DNA: TGTGCCAGTAGACTAACCGACAGGGGGCTGACAGATACGCAGTATTTT; CDR3: CASRLTDRGLTDTQYF
V: TRBV5-1; D: -; size: few; J: TRBJ1-1; DNA: TGCGCCAGCAGCGTGACAGGGAACACTGAAGCTTTCTTT; CDR3: CASSVTGNTEAFF
V: TRBV2; D: -; size: -; J: TRBJ1-2; DNA: TGTGCCGGCACACTTCTTCGCGGCTACACCTTC; CDR3: CAGTLLRGYTF
V: TRBV6-6; D: TRBD2; size: -; J: TRBJ2-1; DNA: TGTGCCAGCAACCCCCTAGGGACTAGCGGGGGGGAGCAGTTCTTC; CDR3: CASNPLGTSGGEQFF
V: TRBV30; D: TRBD1; size: -; J: TRBJ1-4; DNA: TGTGCCTGGAGGGGTTTACAGGGGTTCCGGGAAAAACTGTTTTTT; CDR3: CAWRGLQGFREKLFF
V: TRBV6-1; D: -; size: -; J: TRBJ2-3; DNA: TGTGCCAGTAATGACAGGTGGGAAGATACGCAGTATTTT; CDR3: CASNDRWEDTQYF
V: TRBV29-1; D: TRBD2; size: -; J: TRBJ2-5; DNA: TGCAGCGTTGCACTAGCGGGGGAGACCCAGTACTTC; CDR3: CSVALAGETQYF
V: TRBV19; D: TRBD1; size: once; J: TRBJ2-4; DNA: TGTGCCAGTAGTATAGACGGACAGGCGAAAAACATTCAGTACTTC; CDR3: CASSIDGQAKNIQYF
V: TRBV7-9; D: -; size: -; J: TRBJ2-5; DNA: TGTGCCAGCAGCCCGCCCCCAATTACCTCTCAAGAGACCCAGTACTTC; CDR3: CASSPPPITSQETQYF
V: TRBV6-6; D: -; size: -; J: TRBJ1-4; DNA: TGTGCCAGCAGCAAGCTAAATGAAAAACTGTTTTTT; CDR3: CASSKLNEKLFF
V: TRBV10-1; D: -; size: -; J: TRBJ1-1; DNA: TGCGCCAGCAGTGAGTCAACGGGGGCGCGGGCGTCCGACACTGAAGCTTTCTTT; CDR3: CASSESTGARASDTEAFF
V: TRBV2; D: TRBD2; size: once; J: TRBJ2-7; DNA: TGTGCCAGCAGTGAAGGACTAGCGGGGGGAGGCCACGAGCAGTACTTC; CDR3: CASSEGLAGGGHEQYF
V: TRBV7-2; D: -; size: -; J: TRBJ1-2; DNA: TGTGCCAGCAGCTTAGGGGGGCCGGGCCGAAACTATGGCTACACCTTC; CDR3: CASSLGGPGRNYGYTF
V: TRBV19; D: TRBD1; size: -; J: TRBJ1-6; DNA: TGTGCCAGTAACGATATCGGACAGGTCTATAATTCACCCCTCCACTTT; CDR3: CASNDIGQVYNSPLHF
V: TRBV30; D: -; size: -; J: TRBJ1-1; DNA: TGTGCCTGGAGTGAGTCCCAGGGTTTTGGGGAAGCTTTCTTT; CDR3: CAWSESQGFGEAFF